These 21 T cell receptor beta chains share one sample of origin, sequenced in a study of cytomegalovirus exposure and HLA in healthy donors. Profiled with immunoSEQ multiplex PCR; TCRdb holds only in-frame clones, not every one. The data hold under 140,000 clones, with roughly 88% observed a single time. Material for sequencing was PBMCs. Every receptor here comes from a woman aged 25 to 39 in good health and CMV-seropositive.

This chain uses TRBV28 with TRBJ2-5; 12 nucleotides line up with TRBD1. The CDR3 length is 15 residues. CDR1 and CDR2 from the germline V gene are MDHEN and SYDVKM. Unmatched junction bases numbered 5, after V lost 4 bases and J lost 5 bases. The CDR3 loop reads CASSSGTGGRETQYF. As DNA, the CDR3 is TGTGCCAGCAGTTCAGGGACAGGGGGCAGGGAGACCCAGTACTTC.

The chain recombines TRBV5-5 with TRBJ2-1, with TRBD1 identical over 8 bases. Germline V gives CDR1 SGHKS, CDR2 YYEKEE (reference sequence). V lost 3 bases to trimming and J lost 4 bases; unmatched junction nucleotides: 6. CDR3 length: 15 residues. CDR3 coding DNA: TGTGCCAGCAGCTACCAGGGGGCGACTTACAATGAGCAGTTCTTC. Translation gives CASSYQGATYNEQFF.

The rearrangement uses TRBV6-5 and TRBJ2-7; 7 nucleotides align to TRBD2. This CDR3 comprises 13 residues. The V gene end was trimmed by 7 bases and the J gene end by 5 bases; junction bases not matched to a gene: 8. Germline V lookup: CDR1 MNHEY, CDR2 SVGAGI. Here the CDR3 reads CASTTGGRNEQYF. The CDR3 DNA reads TGTGCCAGCACCACGGGCGGGAGAAACGAGCAGTACTTC.

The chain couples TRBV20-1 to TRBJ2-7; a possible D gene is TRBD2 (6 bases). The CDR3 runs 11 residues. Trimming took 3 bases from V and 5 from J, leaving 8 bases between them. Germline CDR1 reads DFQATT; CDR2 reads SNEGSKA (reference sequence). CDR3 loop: CSASRGDEQYF. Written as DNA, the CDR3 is TGCAGTGCTAGCCGCGGGGACGAGCAGTACTTC.

This CDR3 reads CASSQDRNDGYTF. The CDR3 nucleotides read TGTGCCAGCAGCCAAGACAGGAACGATGGCTACACCTTC. The genes are TRBV7-9 and TRBJ1-2; the D gene is possibly TRBD1 (6 bases). With 5 bases removed from V and 6 bases from J, the gap between germline ends came to 13 bases. Germline V gives CDR1 SEHNR, CDR2 FQNEAQ (reference sequence). The CDR3 loop spans 13 amino acids.

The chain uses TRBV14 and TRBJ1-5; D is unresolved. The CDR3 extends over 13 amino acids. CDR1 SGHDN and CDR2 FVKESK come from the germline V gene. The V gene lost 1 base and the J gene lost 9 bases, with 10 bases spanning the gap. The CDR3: CASSQGAGLPQHF. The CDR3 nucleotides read TGTGCCAGCAGCCAAGGGGCGGGGTTGCCCCAGCATTTT.

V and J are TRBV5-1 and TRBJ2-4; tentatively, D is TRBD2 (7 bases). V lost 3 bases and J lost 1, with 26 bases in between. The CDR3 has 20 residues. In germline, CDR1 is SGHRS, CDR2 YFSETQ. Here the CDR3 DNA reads TGCGCCAGCAGCTCCTGGGGGGGCCCGATAGACGCCCCTGCCAAAAACATTCAGTACTTC. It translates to CASSSWGGPIDAPAKNIQYF.

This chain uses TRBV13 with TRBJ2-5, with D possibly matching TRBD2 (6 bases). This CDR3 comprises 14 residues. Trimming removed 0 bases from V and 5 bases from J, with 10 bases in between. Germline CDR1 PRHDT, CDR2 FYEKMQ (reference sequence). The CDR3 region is CASSLGAGSETQYF. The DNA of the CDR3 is TGTGCCAGCAGCTTAGGGGCGGGAAGCGAGACCCAGTACTTC.

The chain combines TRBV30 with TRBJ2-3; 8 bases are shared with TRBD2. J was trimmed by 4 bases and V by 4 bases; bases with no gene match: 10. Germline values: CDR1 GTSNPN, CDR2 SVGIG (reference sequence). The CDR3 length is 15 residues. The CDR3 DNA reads TGTGCCTGGAACCCGGGAGGGTGGAGTGCAGATACGCAGTATTTT. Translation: CAWNPGGWSADTQYF.

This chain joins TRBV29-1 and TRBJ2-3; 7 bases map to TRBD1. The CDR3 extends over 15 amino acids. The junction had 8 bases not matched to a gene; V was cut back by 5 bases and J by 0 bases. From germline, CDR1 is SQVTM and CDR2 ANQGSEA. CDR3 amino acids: CSVSKGGQSTDTQYF. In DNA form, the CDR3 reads TGCAGCGTTTCCAAAGGGGGACAGAGCACAGATACGCAGTATTTT.

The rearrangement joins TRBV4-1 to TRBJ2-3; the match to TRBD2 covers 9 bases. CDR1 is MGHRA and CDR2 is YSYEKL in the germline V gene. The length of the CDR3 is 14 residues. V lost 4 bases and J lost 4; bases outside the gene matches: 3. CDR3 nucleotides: TGCGCCAGCAGCCTTAGCGGGGGCCCAGATACGCAGTATTTT. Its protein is CASSLSGGPDTQYF.

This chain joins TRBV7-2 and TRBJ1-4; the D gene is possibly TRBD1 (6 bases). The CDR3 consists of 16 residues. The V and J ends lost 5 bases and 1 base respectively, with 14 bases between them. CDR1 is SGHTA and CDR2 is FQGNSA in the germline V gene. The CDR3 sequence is CASSLNPRGTNEKLFF. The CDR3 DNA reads TGTGCCAGCAGCCTAAACCCCAGGGGAACTAATGAAAAACTGTTTTTT.

CDR3 protein: CASSFLAGYEQYF. The CDR3 DNA reads as TGTGCCAGTAGTTTCCTAGCGGGGTACGAGCAGTACTTC. This chain uses TRBV19 with TRBJ2-7; TRBD2 matches 9 bases. CDR3 length: 13 residues. CDR1 is LNHDA and CDR2 is SQIVND in the germline V gene (reference sequence). The J segment lost 4 bases and the V segment lost 5 bases, leaving 3 bases of the junction unmatched.

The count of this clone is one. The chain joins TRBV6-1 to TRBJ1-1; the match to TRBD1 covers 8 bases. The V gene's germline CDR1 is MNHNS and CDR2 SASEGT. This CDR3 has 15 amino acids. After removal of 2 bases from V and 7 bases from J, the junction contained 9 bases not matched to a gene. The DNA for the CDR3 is TGTGCCAGCAGTGAATTAACAGGGGGGGAAGGTGAAGCTTTCTTT. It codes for CASSELTGGEGEAFF.

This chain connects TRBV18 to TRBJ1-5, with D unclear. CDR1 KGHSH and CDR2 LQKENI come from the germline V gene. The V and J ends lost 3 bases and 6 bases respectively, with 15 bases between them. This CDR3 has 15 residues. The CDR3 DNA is TGTGCCAGCTCACCCGCAAGAGAGGGTGGTCAGCCCCAGCATTTT. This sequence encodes CASSPAREGGQPQHF. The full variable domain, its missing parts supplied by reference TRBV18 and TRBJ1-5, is NAGVMQNPRHLVRRRGQEARLRCSPMKGHSHVYWYRQLPEEGLKFMVYLQKENIIDESGMPKERFSAEFPKEGPSILRIQQVVRGDSAAYFCASSPAREGGQPQHFGDGTRLSIL.

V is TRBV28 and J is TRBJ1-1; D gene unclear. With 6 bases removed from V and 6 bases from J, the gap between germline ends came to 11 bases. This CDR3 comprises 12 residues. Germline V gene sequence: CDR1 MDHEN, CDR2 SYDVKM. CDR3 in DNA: TGTGCCAGCAGGGCCAGTTCCCCTGAAGCTTTCTTT. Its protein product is CASRASSPEAFF.

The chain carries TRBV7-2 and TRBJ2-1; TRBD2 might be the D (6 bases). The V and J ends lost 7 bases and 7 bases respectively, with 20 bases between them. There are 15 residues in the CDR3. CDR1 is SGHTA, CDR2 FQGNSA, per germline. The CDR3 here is CASTLLGRDGNEQFF. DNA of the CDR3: TGTGCCAGCACCCTACTTGGGCGGGACGGAAATGAGCAGTTCTTC.

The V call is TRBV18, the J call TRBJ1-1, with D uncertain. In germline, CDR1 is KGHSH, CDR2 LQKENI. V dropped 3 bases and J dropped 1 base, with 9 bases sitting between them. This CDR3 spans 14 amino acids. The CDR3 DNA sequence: TGTGCCAGCTCACCCAAGGAGGGGAACACTGAAGCTTTCTTT. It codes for CASSPKEGNTEAFF.

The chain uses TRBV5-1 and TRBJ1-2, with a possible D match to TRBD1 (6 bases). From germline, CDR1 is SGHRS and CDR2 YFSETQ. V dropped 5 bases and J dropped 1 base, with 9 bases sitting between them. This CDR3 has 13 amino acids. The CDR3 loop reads CASSTDSNYGYTF. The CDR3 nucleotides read TGCGCCAGCAGTACGGACAGTAACTATGGCTACACCTTC.

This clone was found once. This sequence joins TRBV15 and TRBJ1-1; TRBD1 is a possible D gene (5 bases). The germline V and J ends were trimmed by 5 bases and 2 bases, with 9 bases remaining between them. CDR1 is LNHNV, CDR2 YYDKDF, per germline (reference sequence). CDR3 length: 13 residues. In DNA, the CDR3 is TGTGCCACCAGCTACGGGGGAAACACTGAAGCTTTCTTT. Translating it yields CATSYGGNTEAFF.

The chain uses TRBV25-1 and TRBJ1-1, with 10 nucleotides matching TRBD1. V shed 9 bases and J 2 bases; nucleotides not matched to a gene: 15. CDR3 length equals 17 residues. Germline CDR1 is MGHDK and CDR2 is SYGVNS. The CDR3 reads CARETGGPPPPNTEAFF. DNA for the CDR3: TGTGCCAGAGAGACAGGGGGCCCACCACCCCCAAACACTGAAGCTTTCTTT.